Below, 31 T cell receptor beta chains from the same sample are listed, as sequenced in a study of cytomegalovirus exposure and HLA in healthy donors. Use of 60 Vbeta and 13 Jbeta primers characterized the PCR. Method: immunoSEQ multiplex PCR; TCRdb's copy keeps in-frame clones and lacks some. The data show fewer than 200,000 clones, about 90% seen once. Sequencing was done on a sample of PBMCs. These receptors were collected from a girl less than two years old in good health and CMV-seronegative.

This chain links TRBV10-2 with TRBJ2-5; TRBD1 agrees at 10 bases. The CDR3 totals 13 residues. The V segment lost 6 bases and the J segment 7 bases; nucleotides outside the gene matches: 5. Germline-derived CDR1 and CDR2 are WSHSY and SAAADI. The CDR3 DNA reads TGCGCCAGCAGCGACAGGGGGCGTGGGACCCAGTACTTC. Amino acid sequence: CASSDRGRGTQYF.

The rearrangement joins TRBV6-5 to TRBJ2-7; D may be TRBD1 (5 bases). V lost 3 bases to trimming and J lost 4 bases, with 10 bases between them. This CDR3 contains 13 residues. CDR1 and CDR2 from the germline V gene are MNHEY and SVGAGI. The CDR3 DNA sequence: TGTGCCAGCAGTTATGTCGCAGGGTACGAGCAGTACTTC. This codes for CASSYVAGYEQYF.

The table lists this clone with a few counts. The J gene is TRBJ1-3, the V gene TRBV5-1; maybe TRBD1 (5 bases). This CDR3 spans 12 amino acids. The germline V gene encodes CDR1 SGHRS and CDR2 YFSETQ. Trimming stripped 9 bases from V and 3 bases from J, with 10 bases between. The CDR3 region is CATQGVGNTIYF. The CDR3 nucleotides read TGCGCCACCCAGGGTGTTGGAAACACCATATATTTT.

The J gene is TRBJ1-4, the V gene TRBV19; unclear D gene. CDR1 is LNHDA, CDR2 SQIVND, per germline (reference sequence). Trimming removed 4 bases at V and 9 bases at J, with 18 bases between. The CDR3 contains 15 residues. The CDR3 DNA is TGTGCCAGTAGTAAGCCCCCCCGGTCTGGGCAAAAACTGTTTTTT. Its translation: CASSKPPRSGQKLFF.

There are a few counts of this clone. The genes are TRBV30 and TRBJ2-1; maybe TRBD1 (6 bases). V lost 6 bases, J lost 4 bases, and 13 bases lay in between. CDR1 is GTSNPN, CDR2 SVGIG, per germline (reference sequence). There are 13 residues in the CDR3. The DNA of the CDR3 is TGTGCCTGCACGGACAGCTTTTACAATGAGCAGTTCTTC. Translation: CACTDSFYNEQFF.

CDR3 in DNA: TGCAGCGTTGAAAACCCGGGGATGAACACTGAAGCTTTCTTT. Residues: CSVENPGMNTEAFF. This rearrangement joins TRBV29-1 to TRBJ1-1; no reliable D call. The CDR3 is made up of 14 amino acids. Between the trimmed V and J ends, which lost 2 bases and 0 bases, there was a span of 10 bases. CDR1 and CDR2 from the germline V gene are SQVTM and ANQGSEA.

The count of this clone is one. This chain connects TRBV30 to TRBJ1-1; possible D gene TRBD1, 6 bases. V gave up 0 bases and J gave up 10 bases, with 12 bases separating them. Germline V gene sequence: CDR1 GTSNPN, CDR2 SVGIG (reference sequence). CDR3 length: 12 residues. The CDR3 DNA sequence: TGTGCCTGGAGTGTAACCGGCAGGGGAGCTTTCTTT. Translation gives CAWSVTGRGAFF.

The CDR3 DNA reads as TGTGCCAGCACCTCATCCGGGACTCCGTTCTTC. It yields the protein CASTSSGTPFF. The V gene is TRBV7-2, the J gene TRBJ2-1; D is possibly TRBD2 (6 bases). Germline lookup yields CDR1 SGHTA and CDR2 FQGNSA. The CDR3 is 11 residues long. V was clipped by 7 bases and J by 15 bases, with 16 bases between them.

The V and J genes are TRBV7-8 and TRBJ1-1; D not certain. CDR1 is SGHVS and CDR2 is FQNEAQ in the germline V gene. The CDR3 length is 15 residues. Trimming removed 3 bases at V and 1 base at J, with 12 bases between. DNA for the CDR3: TGTGCCAGCAGCTTGGTTTTCCGAGAGAACACTGAAGCTTTCTTT. Residues: CASSLVFRENTEAFF. The full variable domain, with the rest looked up from reference TRBV7-8 and TRBJ1-1, is GAGVSQSPRYKVAKRGQDVALRCDPISGHVSLFWYQQALGQGPEFLTYFQNEAQLDKSGLPSDRFFAERPEGSVSTLKIQRTQQEDSAVYLCASSLVFRENTEAFFGQGTRLTVV.

The chain joins TRBV5-6 to TRBJ1-2; the match to TRBD1 covers 9 bases. In germline, CDR1 is SGHDT, CDR2 YYEEEE. This CDR3 spans 14 amino acids. Unmatched junction bases numbered 6, after V lost 1 base and J lost 8 bases. The CDR3 coding sequence is TGTGCCAGCAGCTTGAGTTGGACAGGGGCCGGCTACACCTTC. Translated: CASSLSWTGAGYTF.

This chain uses TRBV5-5 with TRBJ2-7; 9 positions match TRBD2. This CDR3 is 18 amino acids long. Germline CDR1 SGHKS, CDR2 YYEKEE (reference sequence). V shed 2 bases, J shed 0 bases, and the junction held 12 bases outside the gene matches. The CDR3 DNA follows: TGTGCCAGCAGCTTTGGCCCCTCCGCTAGCGGGACCTCCTACGAGCAGTACTTC. Its protein product is CASSFGPSASGTSYEQYF.

The V gene is TRBV4-1, the J gene TRBJ1-4; 8 bases map to TRBD1. Germline V gene data show CDR1 as MGHRA and CDR2 as YSYEKL. This CDR3 is built from 16 residues. The V and J ends lost 2 bases and 6 bases, in that order; junction bases with no gene match: 8. The CDR3 region is CASSQPAGGGHEKLFF. The CDR3 region has the DNA TGCGCCAGCAGCCAACCTGCAGGGGGCGGTCATGAAAAACTGTTTTTT.

The J gene is TRBJ1-2, the V gene TRBV27; D might be TRBD1 (5 bases). The CDR3 consists of 12 residues. V shed 10 bases and J shed 2 bases, with 11 bases lying between them. The germline CDR1 and CDR2 sequences are MNHEY and SMNVEV (reference sequence). Written as DNA, the CDR3 is TGTGCCACCGGGGGGAGAAACTATGGCTACACCTTC. This codes for CATGGRNYGYTF.

The chain is built from TRBV5-5 and TRBJ2-7, with D unclear. The germline V gene has CDR1 SGHKS and CDR2 YYEKEE (reference sequence). The length of the CDR3 is 12 residues. With 4 bases removed from V and 3 bases from J, the gap between germline ends came to 8 bases. The CDR3 loop is CASSAPYYEQYF. The CDR3 DNA is TGTGCCAGCAGCGCCCCCTACTACGAGCAGTACTTC.

This clone occurred once. The chain links TRBV9 to TRBJ2-7; TRBD2 matches 10 bases. Germline CDR1 SGDLS, CDR2 YYNGEE. V lost 4 bases to trimming and J lost 2 bases; unmatched junction nucleotides: 6. The CDR3 consists of 15 residues. CDR3 residues: CASSPRLAGPYEQYF. In DNA form, the CDR3 reads TGTGCCAGCAGCCCAAGACTAGCGGGTCCCTACGAGCAGTACTTC.

CDR3 sequence: CASSPERADTQYF. CDR3 DNA sequence: TGTGCCAGCTCACCAGAGCGGGCAGATACGCAGTATTTT. The J gene is TRBJ2-3, the V gene TRBV18; tentative D call: TRBD2 (6 bases). The CDR3 runs 13 residues. Per germline, CDR1 KGHSH and CDR2 LQKENI. V was trimmed by 2 bases and J by 4 bases, leaving 7 bases between them. The full variable domain, with the rest looked up from reference TRBV18 and TRBJ2-3, is NAGVMQNPRHLVRRRGQEARLRCSPMKGHSHVYWYRQLPEEGLKFMVYLQKENIIDESGMPKERFSAEFPKEGPSILRIQQVVRGDSAAYFCASSPERADTQYFGPGTRLTVL.

This clone was observed once. The chain joins TRBV6-7 to TRBJ1-2; 9 bases match TRBD1. TRBV6-7 falls under the ORF class, with uncertain function. CDR3 size: 16 residues. The V gene end was trimmed by 2 bases and the J gene end by 5 bases; junction bases not matched to a gene: 9. The CDR3 nucleotides read TGTGCCAGCAGTTACAATCGGTCACAGGGGGCTTATGGCTACACCTTC. Its protein product is CASSYNRSQGAYGYTF.

The genes are TRBV5-1 and TRBJ1-1; TRBD1 matches at 8 bases. Trimming took 4 bases from V and 4 from J; bases not matched to a gene: 9. This CDR3 comprises 15 residues. CDR1 SGHRS and CDR2 YFSETQ come from the germline V gene. The CDR3 bases are TGCGCCAGCAGCGCGTCAGGGGGCGCGGGCACTGAAGCTTTCTTT. Its translation: CASSASGGAGTEAFF.

This clone was counted a few times. CDR3 sequence: CSVVWAGSGANVLTF. In DNA, the CDR3 is TGCAGCGTTGTCTGGGCGGGTTCTGGGGCCAACGTCCTGACTTTC. The chain recombines TRBV29-1 with TRBJ2-6; a weak D match, TRBD2 (5 bases). The V and J ends lost 4 bases and 1 base respectively, with 11 bases between them. Germline CDR1 and CDR2: SQVTM and ANQGSEA. This CDR3 is built from 15 residues. Together with reference TRBV29-1 and TRBJ2-6, the CDR3 gives the full variable domain: SAVISQKPSRDICQRGTSLTIQCQVDSQVTMMFWYRQQPGQSLTLIATANQGSEATYESGFVIDKFPISRPNLTFSTLTVSNMSPEDSSIYLCSVVWAGSGANVLTFGAGSRLTVL.

The V gene is TRBV5-6, the J gene TRBJ2-7; D not certain. Germline V CDR1 and CDR2: SGHDT, YYEEEE. This CDR3 contains 15 residues. Trimming cost V 3 bases and J 7 bases, with 20 bases left between them. CDR3 region: CASSSDLTRVMEQYF. The CDR3 bases are TGTGCCAGCAGCTCCGACCTGACACGCGTTATGGAGCAGTACTTC.

The chain carries TRBV4-1 and TRBJ1-1; 8 nucleotides agree with TRBD1. Germline loops: CDR1 MGHRA, CDR2 YSYEKL. CDR3 length equals 17 residues. The V and J ends lost 1 base and 0 bases, in that order; junction bases with no gene match: 7. CDR3 bases: TGCGCCAGCAGCCAAGGTCGACAGGGGCCCTTGAACACTGAAGCTTTCTTT. Protein: CASSQGRQGPLNTEAFF.

This chain's CDR3 is CASSSPSGGTDEQFF. The CDR3 DNA is TGTGCCAGCAGTTCACCGAGCGGGGGAACGGATGAGCAGTTCTTC. J is TRBJ2-1 and V is TRBV27; 8 bases map to TRBD2. CDR1 is MNHEY, CDR2 SMNVEV, per germline (reference sequence). There are 15 residues in the CDR3. With 4 bases clipped from V and 8 bases from J, the junction kept 10 bases outside the gene matches.

This clone has just one count. The chain has TRBV13 and TRBJ1-1; D gene uncertain. The CDR3 sequence is 13 residues long. Between the trimmed V and J ends, which lost 5 bases and 0 bases, there was a span of 7 bases. Per germline, CDR1 PRHDT and CDR2 FYEKMQ (reference sequence). The CDR3 DNA follows: TGTGCCAGCAGCCCTAAAATGAACACTGAAGCTTTCTTT. It is translated as CASSPKMNTEAFF.

The gene calls are TRBV5-5 and TRBJ1-1; D is unclear. V was pared by 2 bases and J by 1 base, with 9 bases between. The CDR3 consists of 14 residues. The V gene's germline CDR1 is SGHKS and CDR2 YYEKEE (reference sequence). The CDR3 is CASSFLIANTEAFF. The CDR3 coding sequence is TGTGCCAGCAGCTTCCTCATAGCGAACACTGAAGCTTTCTTT.

The V gene is TRBV4-3, the J gene TRBJ2-3, with D perhaps TRBD2 (6 bases). V was cut by 1 base and J by 9 bases, with 17 bases left in between. The CDR3 length is 15 residues. The germline V gene encodes CDR1 LGHNA and CDR2 YSLEER. The chain's CDR3 is CASSQARGGPRTQYF. CDR3 coding DNA: TGCGCCAGCAGCCAAGCCAGAGGAGGGCCGCGGACGCAGTATTTT.

The chain is built from TRBV7-2 and TRBJ1-1, with D tentatively TRBD1 (5 bases). CDR3 length: 12 residues. V gave up 6 bases and J gave up 7 bases, with 12 bases separating them. Germline lookup yields CDR1 SGHTA and CDR2 FQGNSA. The CDR3, as DNA: TGTGCCAGCAGTCTATGGGGGGGTGAAGCTTTCTTT. It translates to CASSLWGGEAFF.

The chain uses TRBV5-6 and TRBJ2-7; maybe TRBD1 (6 bases). This CDR3 has 15 residues. Germline CDR1 is SGHDT and CDR2 is YYEEEE. Trimming pared 2 bases from V and 0 bases from J, leaving 12 bases between. CDR3 bases: TGTGCCAGCAGCTTAGGGACACTGAGCTCCTACGAGCAGTACTTC. Encoded protein: CASSLGTLSSYEQYF.

The J gene is TRBJ2-7, the V gene TRBV13; 10 positions agree with TRBD2. The J segment lost 2 bases and the V segment lost 5 bases, leaving 12 bases of the junction unmatched. Germline V CDR1 and CDR2: PRHDT, FYEKMQ (reference sequence). This CDR3 region has 17 residues. CDR3 sequence (DNA): TGTGCCAGCAGCCCACCGGCCCTAGCGGGGGAAACCTACGAGCAGTACTTC. Amino acid sequence: CASSPPALAGETYEQYF. The full variable domain, with the rest looked up from reference TRBV13 and TRBJ2-7, is AAGVIQSPRHLIKEKRETATLKCYPIPRHDTVYWYQQGPGQDPQFLISFYEKMQSDKGSIPDRFSAQQFSDYHSELNMSSLELGDSALYFCASSPPALAGETYEQYFGPGTRLTVT.

V usage is TRBV9 and J usage is TRBJ1-1; D is possibly TRBD1 (6 bases). The germline CDR1 and CDR2 sequences are SGDLS and YYNGEE. Deletions cut 0 bases from V and 5 bases from J, with 11 bases between. The CDR3 length is 14 residues. The chain's CDR3 is CASSVGGGWTEAFF. In DNA form, the CDR3 reads TGTGCCAGCAGCGTAGGGGGGGGCTGGACTGAAGCTTTCTTT.

This chain connects TRBV15 to TRBJ2-7; 10 nucleotides match TRBD1. The trim removed 4 bases at V and 3 bases at J, leaving 3 bases unmatched. The CDR3 runs 14 residues. Germline V gene data show CDR1 as LNHNV and CDR2 as YYDKDF (reference sequence). CDR3 coding DNA: TGTGCCACCAGCAACCGGGACAGGGGCTACGAGCAGTACTTC. It yields the protein CATSNRDRGYEQYF.

This clone was seen a single time. The chain employs TRBV7-9 and TRBJ2-7, with D possibly being TRBD1 (5 bases). Germline V gene lookup returns CDR1 SEHNR and CDR2 FQNEAQ (reference sequence). The V gene lost 0 bases and the J gene lost 3 bases, with 6 bases spanning the gap. CDR3 length: 13 amino acids. CDR3 loop: CASSLATDYEQYF. The CDR3 DNA follows: TGTGCCAGCAGCTTAGCGACAGACTACGAGCAGTACTTC.